A selection of T cell receptor beta chains follows, all from one sample in a study of cytomegalovirus exposure and HLA in healthy donors. Clones were read by immunoSEQ multiplex PCR, and TCRdb kept only the in-frame ones, dropping some. Of some 200,000 clones in the sample, around 77% were seen once. The sample taken for sequencing was PBMCs. These receptors all come from a woman younger than 45 in good health and CMV-seropositive. Each CDR3 is given with its conserved first and last residue. A D gene is named only where the DNA matches it firmly. Size is stated for part of the rows, as once, few or many counts, or as a class when the clone is expanded.

D gene,clone size,J gene,V gene,CDR3 protein,CDR3 DNA
TRBD2,NA,TRBJ2-1,TRBV30,CAWSLGRVAGPIGTYNEQFF,TGTGCCTGGAGTCTGGGTAGGGTAGCGGGGCCAATAGGAACCTACAATGAGCAGTTCTTC
NA,NA,TRBJ2-7,TRBV15,CATSPTRPGNEQYF,TGTGCCACCAGCCCCACCCGACCAGGGAACGAGCAGTACTTC
NA,NA,TRBJ1-2,TRBV6-1,CASTRQDFDGYTF,TGTGCCAGCACAAGACAGGATTTTGATGGCTACACCTTC
NA,once,TRBJ1-2,TRBV12-5,CASGLGQVGPNYGYTF,TGTGCTAGTGGTTTGGGACAGGTTGGCCCAAACTATGGCTACACCTTC
NA,NA,TRBJ1-5,TRBV7-9,CSSSLVAPYSNQPQHF,TGTTCCAGCAGCTTAGTGGCACCTTATAGCAATCAGCCCCAGCATTTT
NA,once,TRBJ1-1,TRBV15,CATSRDRGYGEAFF,TGTGCCACCAGCAGAGATCGTGGTTACGGTGAAGCTTTCTTT
NA,few,TRBJ2-2,TRBV7-2,CASSLSGGPGELFF,TGTGCCAGCAGCTTATCTGGGGGCCCCGGGGAGCTGTTTTTT
NA,NA,TRBJ1-1,TRBV5-1,CASSPGGLTTEAFF,TGCGCCAGCAGCCCCGGCGGATTGACCACTGAAGCTTTCTTT
NA,NA,TRBJ1-2,TRBV6-5,CASTPAGLSYTF,TGTGCCAGCACCCCCGCGGGGCTAAGCTACACCTTC
NA,NA,TRBJ1-1,TRBV14,CASSQVTGMNTEAFF,TGTGCCAGCAGCCAAGTTACGGGAATGAACACTGAAGCTTTCTTT
TRBD1,NA,TRBJ1-2,TRBV7-2,CASSLGQGNYGYTF,TGTGCCAGCAGCTTGGGACAGGGGAACTATGGCTACACCTTC
TRBD1,NA,TRBJ1-2,TRBV7-2,CASSYEQGNYGYTF,TGTGCCAGCAGCTACGAACAGGGGAACTATGGCTACACCTTC
TRBD1,few,TRBJ1-5,TRBV6-6,CASSYLDRGTQPQHF,TGTGCCAGCAGTTACTTAGACAGGGGTACACAGCCCCAGCATTTT